Reported below is one TCR beta chain. Some clones are missing from TCRdb's copy, which holds only in-frame ones; the method was immunoSEQ multiplex PCR. The profile shows 15,000 to 20,000 clones, about 75% of them singletons. This specimen belongs to a study of T cell repertoires in ileal Crohn's disease. About the research overall: Less than 45% were active smokers at surgery; median disease duration was around 7.9 years.

The germline gives CDR1 MNHNY, CDR2 SVGAGI (reference sequence). V was trimmed by 1 base and J by 5 bases, leaving 9 bases between them. The CDR3 covers 14 residues. Source material: ileal tissue. This TCR derives from an adult with Crohn's disease. The chain links TRBV6-6 to TRBJ1-5; D unresolved. DNA for the CDR3: TGTGCCAGCAGTTACTATGACACCTATCAGCCCCAGCATTTT. It translates to CASSYYDTYQPQHF.